The following is a TCR beta chain sequence with its context. The data were obtained in a study of ipilimumab plus nivolumab after autologous stem cell transplantation. Starting 14 to 28 days after autologous transplant, ipilimumab 1 mg/kg was given. Some clones are missing from TCRdb's copy, which holds only in-frame ones; the method was immunoSEQ multiplex PCR. The sample lists around 21,000 clones, over 65% occurring once. V shed 6 bases, J shed 4 bases, and the junction held 11 bases outside the gene matches. This CDR3 contains 17 residues. The V gene's germline CDR1 is MDHEN and CDR2 SYDVKM. The chain couples TRBV28 to TRBJ1-3; 11 nucleotides match TRBD1. The input for sequencing was PBMCs, taken in a trial of ipilimumab plus nivolumab as post-transplant consolidation. The receptor's source is a male donor with diffuse large B-cell lymphoma. CDR3 residues: CASSPTGTGGLGNTIYF. Here the CDR3 DNA reads TGTGCCAGCAGCCCTACCGGGACAGGGGGTCTCGGAAACACCATATATTTT.